A single sample is the source of the 19 T cell receptor beta chains below, sequenced in a study of control samples from healthy donors and cancer patients. Profiling relied on immunoSEQ multiplex PCR, and the TCRdb table lists in-frame clones only, not all of them. The table has under 450,000 clones, 75% to 95% seen once. Sample: PBMCs. The source of these receptors is a man aged 35 to 55 with head and neck cancer.

This chain joins TRBV15 and TRBJ2-7; TRBD2 matches 10 bases. CDR3 length equals 14 residues. The germline CDR1 and CDR2 sequences are LNHNV and YYDKDF (reference sequence). The V gene end was trimmed by 7 bases and the J gene end by 6 bases; junction bases not matched to a gene: 9. CDR3 in DNA: TGTGCCACCAAAGGGACTAGCGACCCAGGCGAGCAGTACTTC. Translation gives CATKGTSDPGEQYF.

J is TRBJ1-6 and V is TRBV12-5; D ambiguous. The CDR3 has 16 amino acids. Trimming stripped 1 base from V and 0 bases from J, with 7 bases between. Germline-derived CDR1 and CDR2 are LGHNT and FRNRAP. Here the CDR3 reads CASGLGRSSYNSPLHF. Here the CDR3 DNA reads TGTGCTAGTGGTTTGGGTAGGAGCTCCTATAATTCACCCCTCCACTTT.

This chain joins TRBV2 and TRBJ1-3; a weak D match, TRBD1 (5 bases). V dropped 8 bases and J dropped 0 bases, with 14 bases sitting between them. Germline V CDR1 and CDR2: SNHLY, FYNNEI. The CDR3 is made up of 15 amino acids. DNA of the CDR3: TGTGCCAGCGGTCCTGGGACGGTCTCTGGAAACACCATATATTTT. Translation: CASGPGTVSGNTIYF. The full variable domain, its missing parts supplied by reference TRBV2 and TRBJ1-3, is EPEVTQTPSHQVTQMGQEVILRCVPISNHLYFYWYRQILGQKVEFLVSFYNNEISEKSEIFDDQFSVERPDGSNFTLKIRSTKLEDSAMYFCASGPGTVSGNTIYFGEGSWLTVV.

This clone was observed a few times. The chain carries TRBV2 and TRBJ1-6; no reliable D call. The CDR3 length is 13 residues. Trimming removed 6 bases from V and 5 bases from J, with 8 bases in between. Looked up from germline, CDR1 is SNHLY and CDR2 is FYNNEI. CDR3 sequence: CASSRLNNSPLHF. The CDR3 region has the DNA TGTGCCAGCAGCCGCCTAAATAATTCACCCCTCCACTTT.

The gene calls are TRBV25-1 and TRBJ2-1; 9 nucleotides align to TRBD2. This CDR3 spans 15 amino acids. CDR1 MGHDK and CDR2 SYGVNS come from the germline V gene. Trimming took 2 bases from V and 8 from J; bases not matched to a gene: 7. As DNA, the CDR3 is TGTGCCAGCAGTGAACCCGCGGGAGGGCTTGATGAGCAGTTCTTC. This translates into CASSEPAGGLDEQFF.

This clone has just one count. This chain joins TRBV7-3 and TRBJ2-3; 10 nucleotides align to TRBD1. Germline CDR1 reads SGHTA; CDR2 reads FQGTGA. The CDR3 length is 16 residues. V lost 1 base, J lost 8 bases, and 9 bases stayed unmatched. The CDR3 spells CASSLNGGQGLGTQYF. The CDR3 DNA reads as TGTGCCAGCAGCTTAAACGGGGGACAGGGGTTGGGTACGCAGTATTTT.

The V gene is TRBV6-5, the J gene TRBJ1-2, with TRBD1 as a possible D gene (6 bases). The CDR3 is made up of 15 amino acids. The V gene lost 5 bases and the J gene lost 0 bases, with 13 bases spanning the gap. Germline lookup yields CDR1 MNHEY and CDR2 SVGAGI. CDR3 coding DNA: TGTGCCAGCAGTCGCCCAGGGGACACTAACTATGGCTACACCTTC. Translated: CASSRPGDTNYGYTF.

This clone was seen only a few times. The rearrangement joins TRBV6-4 to TRBJ1-1, with 10 bases matching TRBD1. V lost 8 bases and J lost 2; bases outside the gene matches: 8. Germline V gives CDR1 MRHNA, CDR2 SNTAGT. The CDR3 consists of 15 residues. The CDR3 nucleotides read TGTGCCAGCGCCCGGGACAGGGGAGTAAACACTGAAGCTTTCTTT. This sequence encodes CASARDRGVNTEAFF.

This chain joins TRBV6-5 and TRBJ1-4; 8 bases match TRBD1. V was pared by 6 bases and J by 7 bases, with 7 bases of the junction left unmatched. The CDR3 sequence is 14 residues long. Per the germline V gene, CDR1 is MNHEY and CDR2 is SVGAGI. The CDR3 nucleotides are TGTGCCAGCAGGTCAGGGGGCGGTAGTGAAAAACTGTTTTTT. It yields the protein CASRSGGGSEKLFF.

Regarding this clone: The junction differs from germline at one of its ends, possibly a read error. The chain couples TRBV30 to TRBJ1-6, with 9 bases matching TRBD1. CDR1 and CDR2 from the germline V gene are GTSNPN and SVGIG (reference sequence). CDR3 length: 12 amino acids. The CDR3 loop reads CAWKGTGSPLHF. For the CDR3, the DNA is TGTGCATGGAAAGGGACAGGGTCACCCCTCCACTTT.

This chain links TRBV5-4 with TRBJ2-5, with D possibly matching TRBD1 (6 bases). The CDR3 is 14 residues long. The V end was cut by 1 base, the J end by 5 bases, with 12 bases between. Germline values: CDR1 SGHNT, CDR2 YYREEE (reference sequence). CDR3 protein: CASSLTGFWETQYF. The CDR3 DNA sequence: TGTGCCAGCAGCTTGACAGGGTTTTGGGAGACCCAGTACTTC.

The chain couples TRBV5-1 to TRBJ2-3, with 10 positions matching TRBD2. Germline trimming cut 3 bases from V and 2 bases from J; bases unmatched to any gene: 6. The CDR3 runs 16 residues. Germline CDR1 reads SGHRS; CDR2 reads YFSETQ. CDR3 sequence reads: CASSSGTSDVTDTQYF. The CDR3 nucleotides read TGCGCCAGCAGCTCCGGGACTAGCGACGTCACAGATACGCAGTATTTT.

The chain has TRBV28 and TRBJ2-7, with 10 positions matching TRBD2. Trimming removed 4 bases from V and 6 bases from J; junction bases left unmatched: 6. Per the germline V gene, CDR1 is MDHEN and CDR2 is SYDVKM. There are 14 residues in the CDR3. CDR3 bases: TGTGCCAGCAGTTCAGCGGGAGGGCCGGGCGAGCAGTACTTC. This encodes CASSSAGGPGEQYF.

The chain couples TRBV3-1 (or the pseudogene TRBV3-2) to TRBJ2-7; D is ambiguous. Trimming took off 1 base at V and 5 bases at J, with 9 bases between the two ends. Germline V gene sequence: CDR1 LGHDT, CDR2 YNNKEL (reference sequence). The CDR3 is 13 amino acids. CDR3 amino acids: CASSQASNHEQYF. CDR3 in DNA: TGTGCCAGCAGCCAAGCCAGTAACCACGAGCAGTACTTC.

The chain uses TRBV5-5 and TRBJ2-3; 7 nucleotides align to TRBD2. There are 16 residues in the CDR3. From germline, CDR1 is SGHKS and CDR2 YYEKEE (reference sequence). J gave up 2 bases and V 2 bases, and 8 bases lay outside the gene matches. In DNA form, the CDR3 reads TGTGCCAGCAGCTTATCGACTAGCCGTAACACAGATACGCAGTATTTT. Translating it yields CASSLSTSRNTDTQYF.

The rearrangement joins TRBV5-1 to TRBJ2-2, with a tentative D call TRBD1 (6 bases). The CDR3 spans 14 residues. V gave up 4 bases and J gave up 5 bases, with 12 bases separating them. Germline V lookup: CDR1 SGHRS, CDR2 YFSETQ. The CDR3 loop is CASSASRGTGELFF. CDR3 nucleotides: TGCGCCAGCAGCGCAAGCAGGGGAACCGGGGAGCTGTTTTTT.

About this clone: The same CDR3 arises from other DNA sequences in this sample as well. The chain couples TRBV19 to TRBJ1-5, with D unresolved. The CDR3 extends over 13 amino acids. V lost 0 bases, J lost 4 bases, and 4 bases lay in between. Per germline, CDR1 LNHDA and CDR2 SQIVND (reference sequence). CDR3 nucleotide sequence: TGTGCCAGTAGTATAGACGGGAATCAGCCCCAGCATTTT. This codes for CASSIDGNQPQHF.

The chain combines TRBV19 with TRBJ1-1; D is undetermined. V lost 5 bases to trimming and J lost 3 bases, with 7 bases between them. Germline-derived CDR1 and CDR2 are LNHDA and SQIVND (reference sequence). CDR3 length equals 12 residues. The CDR3 DNA is TGTGCCAGTAGTTGGGCAGACACTGAAGCTTTCTTT. Encoded protein: CASSWADTEAFF.

The chain is built from TRBV19 and TRBJ1-1; 7 bases are a match to TRBD1. CDR1 and CDR2 from the germline V gene are LNHDA and SQIVND (reference sequence). The CDR3 runs to 15 residues. Trimming took 6 bases from V and 5 from J; bases not matched to a gene: 12. This CDR3 reads CASRRQGVERTEAFF. In DNA form, the CDR3 reads TGTGCCAGTAGGCGACAGGGTGTGGAGCGAACTGAAGCTTTCTTT.